One TCR beta chain is described in this entry. The sample originates from a study of cytomegalovirus exposure and HLA in healthy donors. The V gene end was trimmed by 0 bases and the J gene end by 5 bases; junction bases not matched to a gene: 4. CDR3 length equals 15 residues. Germline CDR1 is LGHNA and CDR2 is YNFKEQ. The PCR had 60 Vbeta and 13 Jbeta primers. Sequenced by immunoSEQ multiplex PCR; TCRdb stores in-frame clones only, minus some. The repertoire includes a few hundred thousand clones, 80% of them detected once, and over 0.3% sits in the top ten. This sequence originates from a girl aged 2-9 years in good health and CMV-seronegative. The rearrangement links TRBV4-2 to TRBJ1-2, with TRBD1 matching over 9 bases. The source material was PBMCs. The CDR3 DNA follows: TGTGCCAGCAGCCAAGAGGGGACAGGGTGGTATGGCTACACCTTC. Encoded protein: CASSQEGTGWYGYTF.